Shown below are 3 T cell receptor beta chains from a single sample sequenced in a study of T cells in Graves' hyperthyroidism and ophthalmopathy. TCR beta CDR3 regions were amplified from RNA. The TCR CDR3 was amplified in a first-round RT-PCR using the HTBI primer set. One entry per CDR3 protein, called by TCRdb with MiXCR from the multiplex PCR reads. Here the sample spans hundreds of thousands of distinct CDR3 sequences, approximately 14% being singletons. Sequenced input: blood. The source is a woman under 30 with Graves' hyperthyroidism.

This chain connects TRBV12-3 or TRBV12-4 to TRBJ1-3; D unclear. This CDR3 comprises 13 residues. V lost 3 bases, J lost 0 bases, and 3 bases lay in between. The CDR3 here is CASSLHSGNTIYF. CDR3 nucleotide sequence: TGTGCCAGCAGTTTGCACTCTGGAAACACCATATATTTT.

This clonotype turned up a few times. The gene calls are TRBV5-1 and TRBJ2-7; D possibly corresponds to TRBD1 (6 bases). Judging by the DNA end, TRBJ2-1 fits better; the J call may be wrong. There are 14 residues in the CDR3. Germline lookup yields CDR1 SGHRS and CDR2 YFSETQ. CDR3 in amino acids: CASSMRTAFYEQFF. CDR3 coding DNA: TGCGCCAGCAGCATGAGGACAGCCTTCTACGAGCAGTTCTTC.

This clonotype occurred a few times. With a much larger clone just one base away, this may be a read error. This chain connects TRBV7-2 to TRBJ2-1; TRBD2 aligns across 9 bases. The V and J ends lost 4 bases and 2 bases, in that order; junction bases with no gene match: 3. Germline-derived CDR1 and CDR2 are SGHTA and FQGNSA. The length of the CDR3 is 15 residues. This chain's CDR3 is CASSSGTSTYNEQFF. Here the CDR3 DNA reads TGTGCCAGCAGCTCCGGGACTAGCACCTACAATGAGCAGTTCTTC.